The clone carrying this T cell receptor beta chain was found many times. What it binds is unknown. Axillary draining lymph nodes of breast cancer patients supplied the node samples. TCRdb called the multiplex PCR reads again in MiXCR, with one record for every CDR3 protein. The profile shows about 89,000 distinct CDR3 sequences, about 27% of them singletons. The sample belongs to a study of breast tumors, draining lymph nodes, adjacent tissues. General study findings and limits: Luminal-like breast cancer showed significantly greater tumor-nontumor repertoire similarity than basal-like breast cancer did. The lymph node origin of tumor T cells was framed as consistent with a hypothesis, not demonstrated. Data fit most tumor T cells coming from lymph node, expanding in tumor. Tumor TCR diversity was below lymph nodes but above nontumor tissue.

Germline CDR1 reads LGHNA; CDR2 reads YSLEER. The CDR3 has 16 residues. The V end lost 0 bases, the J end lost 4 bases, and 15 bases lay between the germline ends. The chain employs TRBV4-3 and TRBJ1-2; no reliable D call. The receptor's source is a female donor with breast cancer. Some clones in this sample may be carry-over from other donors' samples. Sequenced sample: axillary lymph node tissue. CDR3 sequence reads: CASSQDLGTASYGYTF. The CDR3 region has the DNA TGCGCCAGCAGCCAAGATCTAGGTACAGCTAGCTATGGCTACACCTTC.